These 5 T cell receptor beta chains were sequenced from one sample in a study of T cell repertoires in cytomegalovirus infection. MiXCR, applied by TCRdb to the reads, yields one record per CDR3 protein. The sample has approximately 500,000 distinct CDR3 sequences, about 17% seen once. The sequencing input was CD8+ T cells from PBMCs. These receptors all come from a human donor in good health (CMV status not recorded). Some clones in this sample may be carry-over from other donors' samples.

This clonotype was detected only a few times. The V and J genes are TRBV20-1 and TRBJ2-7, with 13 bases that match TRBD2. J gave up 9 bases and V 3 bases, and 29 bases lay outside the gene matches. CDR1 is DFQATT and CDR2 is SNEGSKA in the germline V gene (reference sequence). The CDR3 is 21 residues long. The CDR3 bases are TGCAGTGCTAGGGACTTGGGGACTAGCGGGGATCCTACTGACCTGTATTGGGTGCAGTACTTC. Protein product: CSARDLGTSGDPTDLYWVQYF.

This clonotype was seen at least ten times. This sequence joins TRBV7-8 and TRBJ2-5, with 7 bases aligning to TRBD1. The trim removed 5 bases at V and 0 bases at J, leaving 3 bases unmatched. The CDR3 runs 14 residues. The germline gives CDR1 SGHVS, CDR2 FQNEAQ. CDR3 nucleotide sequence: TGTGCCAGCAGCCTGGACAGGTACCAAGAGACCCAGTACTTC. It translates to CASSLDRYQETQYF.

V gene TRBV7-3 combines with J gene TRBJ1-2; 10 nucleotides match TRBD1. The germline V gene encodes CDR1 SGHTA and CDR2 FQGTGA. Unmatched junction bases numbered 5, after V lost 4 bases and J lost 6 bases. The length of the CDR3 is 14 residues. The DNA for the CDR3 is TGTGCCAGCAGCTCCGGGACAGGGGCGGATGGCTACACCTTC. Protein sequence: CASSSGTGADGYTF.

This clonotype was found many times. The chain joins TRBV7-3 to TRBJ2-3; a possible D gene is TRBD1 (6 bases). The CDR3 runs 14 residues. The germline V and J ends were trimmed by 4 bases and 6 bases, with 14 bases remaining between them. Germline V gene sequence: CDR1 SGHTA, CDR2 FQGTGA. In DNA form, the CDR3 reads TGTGCCAGCAGCTGGACCGGGACACTGGATACGCAGTATTTT. The encoded protein is CASSWTGTLDTQYF.

CDR3 region: CATSSTTERAYEQYF. The DNA of the CDR3 is TGTGCCACCAGCAGCACGACGGAGAGAGCCTACGAGCAGTACTTC. The rearrangement joins TRBV15 to TRBJ2-7, with D unresolved. The CDR3 has 15 amino acids. From germline, CDR1 is LNHNV and CDR2 YYDKDF (reference sequence). Trimming took 3 bases from V and 2 from J, leaving 14 bases between them.